The T cell receptor beta chain described here comes from a study of T cell repertoires in ileal Crohn's disease. Germline CDR1 is SQVTM and CDR2 is ANQGSEA. With V trimmed by 7 bases and J by 7 bases, 13 bases remained unmatched. CDR3 length: 15 amino acids. Clones were read by immunoSEQ multiplex PCR, and TCRdb kept only the in-frame ones, dropping some. This table holds about 59,000 clones, less than 90% found once. As to time point: neoterminal ileum biopsy at postoperative endoscopy, about 6 months after surgery. The chain recombines TRBV29-1 with TRBJ2-1; TRBD2 matches 10 bases. Sequencing used ileal tissue. This sequence was found in an adult with Crohn's disease. As DNA, the CDR3 is TGCAGCGCCTCTAGCGGGAGCCACGGGGCAAATGAGCAGTTCTTC. Amino acids: CSASSGSHGANEQFF.